Listed here are 32 T cell receptor beta chains from one sample, sequenced in a study of cytomegalovirus exposure and HLA in healthy donors. Sequencing used immunoSEQ multiplex PCR; TCRdb keeps in-frame clones, though not all of them. The table lists about 130,000 clones, around 90% of them singletons. The sample consisted of PBMCs. These receptors came from a woman aged 25 to 45 in good health and CMV-seropositive.

This sequence joins TRBV7-2 and TRBJ2-6; D may be TRBD1 (6 bases). Germline loops: CDR1 SGHTA, CDR2 FQGNSA. V lost 5 bases to trimming and J lost 2 bases, with 13 bases between them. The CDR3 length is 16 residues. The CDR3 sequence is CASSPDGGTGANVLTF. DNA of the CDR3: TGTGCCAGCAGCCCCGATGGGGGCACTGGGGCCAACGTCCTGACTTTC. Variable domain in full (rest from reference TRBV7-2 and TRBJ2-6): GAGVSQSPSNKVTEKGKDVELRCDPISGHTALYWYRQSLGQGLEFLIYFQGNSAPDKSGLPSDRFSAERTGGSVSTLTIQRTQQEDSAVYLCASSPDGGTGANVLTFGAGSRLTVL.

This chain links TRBV11-2 with TRBJ1-2; TRBD1 agrees at 7 bases. CDR3 length: 15 amino acids. With V trimmed by 3 bases and J by 0 bases, 4 bases remained unmatched. From germline, CDR1 is SGHAT and CDR2 FQNNGV. CDR3 loop: CASSFATGANYGYTF. The CDR3 coding sequence is TGTGCCAGCAGCTTCGCCACAGGGGCTAACTATGGCTACACCTTC.

The rearrangement uses TRBV5-5 and TRBJ1-1; D may be TRBD1 (6 bases). Germline CDR1 reads SGHKS; CDR2 reads YYEKEE (reference sequence). The CDR3 totals 14 residues. V was pared by 4 bases and J by 1 base, with 11 bases between. The CDR3, as DNA: TGTGCCAGCAGCAGGGACACAACGAACACTGAAGCTTTCTTT. This gives the protein CASSRDTTNTEAFF.

This rearrangement joins TRBV15 to TRBJ2-1; possible D gene TRBD2, 6 bases. CDR3 size: 15 residues. Germline V gene data show CDR1 as LNHNV and CDR2 as YYDKDF (reference sequence). V lost 3 bases and J lost 7, with 16 bases in between. The CDR3 DNA is TGTGCCACCAGCAGGGAACGACTAGTGCGGAATGAGCAGTTCTTC. Amino acids: CATSRERLVRNEQFF.

This chain uses TRBV2 with TRBJ2-7, with 9 positions matching TRBD2. CDR3 size: 17 residues. The germline CDR1 and CDR2 sequences are SNHLY and FYNNEI. With V trimmed by 4 bases and J by 2 bases, 12 bases remained unmatched. This chain's CDR3 is CASSVNSGGPAAYEQYF. In nucleotides, the CDR3 is TGTGCCAGCAGTGTAAATAGCGGGGGCCCTGCTGCCTACGAGCAGTACTTC. The whole variable domain, filled in from reference TRBV2 and TRBJ2-7, reads EPEVTQTPSHQVTQMGQEVILRCVPISNHLYFYWYRQILGQKVEFLVSFYNNEISEKSEIFDDQFSVERPDGSNFTLKIRSTKLEDSAMYFCASSVNSGGPAAYEQYFGPGTRLTVT.

V is TRBV18 and J is TRBJ2-7; 14 bases match TRBD2. The CDR3 is 19 residues long. Germline values: CDR1 KGHSH, CDR2 LQKENI. J was trimmed by 3 bases and V by 1 base; bases with no gene match: 11. The CDR3 DNA reads TGTGCCAGCTCACCACTCCCCTCGACTAGCGGGGGGGGTAGCTACGAGCAGTACTTC. It yields the protein CASSPLPSTSGGGSYEQYF.

This clone was seen only a few times. This chain links TRBV7-2 with TRBJ2-1; a possible D gene is TRBD1 (7 bases). The ends were cut back, 0 bases at V and 4 bases at J, with 13 bases in the middle. Germline CDR1 reads SGHTA; CDR2 reads FQGNSA. There are 16 residues in the CDR3. The CDR3 spells CASSLAEGARYNEQFF. CDR3 bases: TGTGCCAGCAGCTTAGCGGAGGGGGCGCGGTACAATGAGCAGTTCTTC.

This clone was observed a few times. The rearrangement links TRBV19 to TRBJ1-2, with TRBD1 matching 9 bases. The CDR3 sequence is 13 residues long. The V gene's germline CDR1 is LNHDA and CDR2 SQIVND (reference sequence). V lost 4 bases and J lost 6; bases outside the gene matches: 3. Written as DNA, the CDR3 is TGTGCCAGTAGTACGAGGACAGGGGATGGCTACACCTTC. This gives the protein CASSTRTGDGYTF. Variable domain in full (rest from reference TRBV19 and TRBJ1-2): DGGITQSPKYLFRKEGQNVTLSCEQNLNHDAMYWYRQDPGQGLRLIYYSQIVNDFQKGDIAEGYSVSREKKESFPLTVTSAQKNPTAFYLCASSTRTGDGYTFGSGTRLTVV.

This chain joins TRBV9 and TRBJ1-1, with D possibly TRBD1 on 5 matching bases. Germline V gene sequence: CDR1 SGDLS, CDR2 YYNGEE. The CDR3 length is 15 residues. V was shortened by 3 bases and J by 1 base, with 13 bases between the two germline ends. CDR3 DNA: TGTGCCAGCAGCGAGGGACTGACAGAGAACACTGAAGCTTTCTTT. This sequence encodes CASSEGLTENTEAFF.

The chain combines TRBV9 with TRBJ2-7, with a possible D match to TRBD2 (6 bases). Germline loops: CDR1 SGDLS, CDR2 YYNGEE. Trimming removed 0 bases from V and 7 bases from J, with 14 bases in between. This CDR3 has 14 amino acids. The CDR3: CASSVAGSEGEQYF. DNA for the CDR3: TGTGCCAGCAGCGTAGCGGGGTCGGAGGGGGAGCAGTACTTC.

This chain joins TRBV5-6 and TRBJ2-3, with D tentatively TRBD1 (6 bases). This CDR3 has 14 residues. Germline V gene sequence: CDR1 SGHDT, CDR2 YYEEEE. Trimming left V 6 bases short and J 3 bases short, with 14 bases between. Here the CDR3 reads CASTKGVATDTQYF. In DNA form, the CDR3 reads TGTGCCAGCACCAAGGGGGTAGCGACAGATACGCAGTATTTT.

The rearrangement joins TRBV5-1 to TRBJ2-5; 7 positions match TRBD1. Germline loops: CDR1 SGHRS, CDR2 YFSETQ. After removal of 4 bases from V and 2 bases from J, the junction contained 11 bases not matched to a gene. The CDR3 totals 16 residues. The CDR3 reads CASSIDRVGRQETQYF. The CDR3 nucleotides read TGCGCCAGCAGCATCGACAGGGTTGGAAGGCAAGAGACCCAGTACTTC.

The gene calls are TRBV7-9 and TRBJ2-7, with TRBD2 as a possible D gene (6 bases). Per the germline V gene, CDR1 is SEHNR and CDR2 is FQNEAQ (reference sequence). The CDR3 runs 14 residues. Deletions cut 5 bases from V and 6 bases from J, with 17 bases between. CDR3 sequence: CASSVPGLLAEQYF. The CDR3 DNA is TGTGCCAGCAGCGTACCGGGACTTCTAGCCGAGCAGTACTTC.

This sequence joins TRBV2 and TRBJ1-5; D is possibly TRBD1 (5 bases). Per germline, CDR1 SNHLY and CDR2 FYNNEI. The CDR3 has 13 residues. The V gene lost 6 bases and the J gene lost 7 bases, with 13 bases spanning the gap. CDR3 coding DNA: TGTGCCAGCAGGGCGATGGGGGGACAGCCCCAGCATTTT. This gives the protein CASRAMGGQPQHF.

This chain joins TRBV4-1 and TRBJ2-4; D is ambiguous. The V and J ends lost 1 base and 3 bases respectively, with 7 bases between them. The CDR3 totals 14 residues. The germline gives CDR1 MGHRA, CDR2 YSYEKL. The CDR3: CASSQADSKNIQYF. Written as DNA, the CDR3 is TGCGCCAGCAGCCAAGCTGATAGCAAAAACATTCAGTACTTC.

The V and J genes are TRBV2 and TRBJ1-1; no clear D gene. Trimming took off 3 bases at V and 4 bases at J, with 12 bases between the two ends. Germline assignment: CDR1 SNHLY and CDR2 FYNNEI. This CDR3 region has 14 residues. DNA of the CDR3: TGTGCCAGCAGTGATGGGCGATTCGTCACTGAAGCTTTCTTT. Protein sequence: CASSDGRFVTEAFF.

The chain links TRBV6-1 to TRBJ2-7; 10 bases map to TRBD1. The CDR3 totals 19 residues. The trim removed 4 bases at V and 7 bases at J, leaving 22 bases unmatched. Germline V gene lookup returns CDR1 MNHNS and CDR2 SASEGT. CDR3 DNA: TGTGCCAGCAGTGCTAGAGCGGGCCGACGGGACAGGGGAGGGCGGGAGCAGTACTTC. Residues: CASSARAGRRDRGGREQYF.

The CDR3 DNA sequence: TGTGCCAGCAGTTTATGGTTGGGGACAGGGGGAGAGACCCAGTACTTC. Amino acid sequence: CASSLWLGTGGETQYF. The genes are TRBV28 and TRBJ2-5; 11 bases are shared with TRBD1. V was pared by 0 bases and J by 4 bases, with 4 bases of the junction left unmatched. Germline assignment: CDR1 MDHEN and CDR2 SYDVKM. This CDR3 has 16 residues.

This sequence joins TRBV10-2 and TRBJ1-5; D unclear. Germline CDR1 WSHSY, CDR2 SAAADI. Between the trimmed V and J ends, which lost 3 bases and 2 bases, there was a span of 8 bases. CDR3 length: 14 residues. CDR3 sequence (DNA): TGCGCCAGCAGTGAATCGGGAGGCAATCAGCCCCAGCATTTT. Its translation: CASSESGGNQPQHF.

The gene calls are TRBV5-1 and TRBJ2-7; D gene ambiguous. Deletions cut 0 bases from V and 3 bases from J, with 10 bases between. This CDR3 region has 14 residues. CDR1 SGHRS and CDR2 YFSETQ come from the germline V gene. DNA for the CDR3: TGCGCCAGCAGCTTGGGCGAAGCCCTCTACGAGCAGTACTTC. Translation gives CASSLGEALYEQYF.

This clone has only one observation. This chain links TRBV11-2 with TRBJ2-2; TRBD2 might be the D (6 bases). The CDR3 spans 18 residues. The germline V and J ends were trimmed by 5 bases and 0 bases, with 19 bases remaining between them. Germline-derived CDR1 and CDR2 are SGHAT and FQNNGV. The CDR3 is CASSKLSWGVANTGELFF. CDR3 DNA sequence: TGTGCCAGCAGCAAATTGTCTTGGGGGGTCGCGAACACCGGGGAGCTGTTTTTT.

The V and J genes are TRBV28 and TRBJ1-2; a possible D gene is TRBD1 (6 bases). CDR3 length equals 14 residues. CDR1 and CDR2 (germline): MDHEN, SYDVKM. The V end lost 4 bases, the J end lost 4 bases, and 13 bases lay between the germline ends. CDR3 nucleotide sequence: TGTGCCAGCAGTTACCTCGGGACACTCTATGGCTACACCTTC. It codes for CASSYLGTLYGYTF.

The V gene is TRBV2, the J gene TRBJ1-1; D remains ambiguous. V was clipped by 6 bases and J by 10 bases, with 15 bases between them. CDR1 and CDR2 from the germline V gene are SNHLY and FYNNEI. The CDR3 is 12 residues long. The CDR3 reads CASSPAALRAFF. In DNA, the CDR3 is TGTGCCAGCAGCCCAGCGGCCCTGAGAGCTTTCTTT.

This chain joins TRBV6-6 and TRBJ2-7; no definite D call. Trimming shortened V by 2 bases and J by 7 bases, and 6 bases separated the two germline ends. The CDR3 totals 11 residues. Germline CDR1 reads MNHNY; CDR2 reads SVGAGI (reference sequence). CDR3 sequence (DNA): TGTGCCAGCAGTTACGGTCGGGAGCAGTACTTC. Translating gives CASSYGREQYF.

The CDR3 protein is CASSLWTGPGGTEAFF. The CDR3 DNA reads TGTGCCAGCAGCCTCTGGACAGGGCCCGGGGGCACTGAAGCTTTCTTT. The V and J genes are TRBV7-2 and TRBJ1-1, with TRBD1 matching over 8 bases. Losses at the gene ends were 5 bases for V and 4 bases for J; bases not matched to a gene: 12. Germline V CDR1 and CDR2: SGHTA, FQGNSA. This CDR3 comprises 16 residues.

This clone was counted between two and nine times. The chain uses TRBV28 and TRBJ2-5; D might be TRBD2 (6 bases). Trimming took off 6 bases at V and 5 bases at J, with 10 bases between the two ends. Germline values: CDR1 MDHEN, CDR2 SYDVKM. There are 12 residues in the CDR3. In DNA form, the CDR3 reads TGTGCCAGCAGACGGGGGAGGGAGACCCAGTACTTC. Encoded protein: CASRRGRETQYF.

The rearrangement joins TRBV7-2 to TRBJ1-1; no clear D. There are 16 residues in the CDR3. Germline CDR1 reads SGHTA; CDR2 reads FQGNSA. The ends were cut back, 1 base at V and 6 bases at J, with 18 bases in the middle. The CDR3, as DNA: TGTGCCAGCAGCTTAGAGTTTGGCAGGATCGGATCTGAAGCTTTCTTT. Its translation is CASSLEFGRIGSEAFF.

V is TRBV28 and J is TRBJ1-2; TRBD1 aligns across 10 bases. This CDR3 spans 14 amino acids. V lost 5 bases and J lost 8; bases outside the gene matches: 8. Germline-derived CDR1 and CDR2 are MDHEN and SYDVKM. CDR3 coding DNA: TGTGCCAGCAGTCCTTTCGGACAGGGGGTCGGCTACACCTTC. Protein sequence: CASSPFGQGVGYTF.

This chain uses TRBV5-1 with TRBJ2-3, with a tentative D call TRBD2 (5 bases). The CDR3 length is 16 residues. The V end lost 4 bases, the J end lost 1 base, and 16 bases lay between the germline ends. Germline V gene data show CDR1 as SGHRS and CDR2 as YFSETQ. CDR3 nucleotide sequence: TGCGCCAGCAGCGACCCGCAGGCCGGGGGCACAGATACGCAGTATTTT. This encodes CASSDPQAGGTDTQYF.

The gene calls are TRBV2 and TRBJ2-7, with 7 bases matching TRBD1. CDR1 is SNHLY and CDR2 is FYNNEI in the germline V gene. The CDR3 has 13 residues. J was trimmed by 7 bases and V by 4 bases; bases with no gene match: 7. The CDR3 sequence is CASSGERTGEQYF. CDR3 sequence (DNA): TGTGCCAGCAGTGGAGAGCGGACAGGAGAGCAGTACTTC.

CDR3 region: CASSAGGARETQYF. CDR3 DNA: TGTGCCAGCTCAGCTGGGGGGGCACGAGAGACCCAGTACTTC. This chain uses TRBV7-3 with TRBJ2-5; D is perhaps TRBD2 (7 bases). V gave up 8 bases and J gave up 4 bases, with 17 bases separating them. CDR3 length: 14 residues. In germline, CDR1 is SGHTA, CDR2 FQGTGA.

V gene TRBV27 combines with J gene TRBJ1-2; 7 bases map to TRBD1. Trimming cost V 3 bases and J 6 bases; bases outside gene matches: 1. The CDR3 totals 12 residues. Per the germline V gene, CDR1 is MNHEY and CDR2 is SMNVEV (reference sequence). In DNA, the CDR3 is TGTGCCAGCAGTTTCAGGGGGAATGGCTACACCTTC. Translating gives CASSFRGNGYTF.